The rows below give T cell receptor beta chains drawn from one sample of a study of T-cell reconstitution after alpha-beta-depleted transplantation in children. One entry per CDR3 protein, called by TCRdb with MiXCR from the PCR reads. Of more than 550,000 distinct CDR3 sequences in the sample, about 10% were seen once. Sample: PBMCs from the stem cell graft donor, taken from the stem cell graft. These receptors were taken from a human donor who donated a stem cell graft to a child with acute myeloid leukemia. The CDR3 runs from the conserved cysteine through the conserved F or W. The order of the fields is clone size, V gene, J gene, CDR3 protein. Expanded clones get a size class; other rows say once, few or many, or leave the size out.

many	TRBV4-2	TRBJ1-1	CASSPVEKRGYTEAFF
many	TRBV29-1	TRBJ1-1	CSVEGLDRGTEAFF
few	TRBV3-1	TRBJ2-7	CASSADRESGEQYF
few	TRBV29-1	TRBJ1-1	CSVPPGRSNTEAFF
many	TRBV6-2/TRBV6-3	TRBJ2-7	CASNPTGEAYEQYF
few	TRBV12-3/TRBV12-4	TRBJ2-3	CASSRTIAGGDTQYF
many	TRBV27	TRBJ2-1	CASSHSGLAYYNEQFF
many	TRBV20-1	TRBJ2-7	CSARRGLAGTYEQYF
few	TRBV4-3	TRBJ2-7	CASSQDTAGTYEQYF
.	TRBV7-9	TRBJ2-1	CASIMNDEQFF
few	TRBV20-1	TRBJ2-5	CSARLTGQETQYF
.	TRBV12-3/TRBV12-4	TRBJ1-1	CASSISGNTEAFF
few	TRBV12-3/TRBV12-4	TRBJ2-1	CASSLPPISIGATLNSVTEQFF
few	TRBV25-1	TRBJ1-1	CASSEYEPNTEAFF
.	TRBV6-2/TRBV6-3	TRBJ2-7	CASKERGVGNEQYF
few	TRBV27	TRBJ2-1	CASNYRGASGSYNEQFF
.	TRBV5-1	TRBJ2-7	CASSLGLAPAYEQYF
many	TRBV7-2	TRBJ2-1	CASSTGSRYNEQFF
many	TRBV28	TRBJ2-6	CASSFLQGAGANVLTF
many	TRBV6-1	TRBJ2-5	CASSEPSLRRGETQYF
.	TRBV10-3	TRBJ2-5	CAIRVSENQETQYF
few	TRBV7-2	TRBJ2-4	CASSPLRSYSDIQYF
.	TRBV12-3/TRBV12-4	TRBJ2-2	CASSRFTGGGTGELFF
.	TRBV29-1	TRBJ1-4	CSVDGGQANEKLFF
many	TRBV29-1	TRBJ2-3	CSVLKINTQYF
.	TRBV4-3	TRBJ2-1	CASSQSETGRRENEQFF
few	TRBV4-3	TRBJ2-3	CASSQESQARTDTQYF
.	TRBV5-1	TRBJ1-1	CASMSGPTNTEAFF
many	TRBV4-2	TRBJ2-2	CASSQEGDFNTGELFF
many	TRBV20-1	TRBJ2-5	CSATSETQYF
few	TRBV14	TRBJ1-1	CASSPRTLPNTEAFF
few	TRBV20-1	TRBJ1-4	CSARVPGHEKLFF
few	TRBV28	TRBJ2-1	CASRGGVRNEQFF
many	TRBV5-1	TRBJ1-4	CASSEGPDEKLFF
.	TRBV20-1	TRBJ2-6	CSARVPSSGANVLTF
few	TRBV7-2	TRBJ2-5	CASSLAPRRPTSGRETQYF
.	TRBV11-2	TRBJ2-1	CASSLTSRAGEQFF
.	TRBV15	TRBJ2-5	CATSRDLRLSGETQYF
few	TRBV20-1	TRBJ1-2	CSGEDRRSYGYTF
.	TRBV20-1	TRBJ1-5	CSATGVSNQPQHF
few	TRBV4-3	TRBJ2-7	CASSQDRTVTYEQYF
.	TRBV5-1	TRBJ1-1	CASSLSPSRLNTEAFF
.	TRBV6-5	TRBJ2-1	CASRRRTGEQFF
few	TRBV6-4	TRBJ2-1	CASSDRFVQFF
many	TRBV28	TRBJ1-5	CASSLAGGRSQPQHF
.	TRBV5-1	TRBJ1-1	CASSPRAPGPTEAFF
many	TRBV29-1	TRBJ2-5	CSVERASGQGETQYF
.	TRBV6-2/TRBV6-3	TRBJ2-3	CASNDRLGDTQYF
.	TRBV3-1	TRBJ1-6	CASSQGVEFSPLHF
.	TRBV10-3	TRBJ1-1	CAISARGGPNTEAFF
few	TRBV7-3	TRBJ2-2	CASSLTRSGELFF
few	TRBV7-9	TRBJ1-1	CASSFLGADTEAFF
.	TRBV25-1	TRBJ2-1	CASSGYGQGNEQFF